The 7 T cell receptor beta chains listed next were all sequenced from one sample in a study of T-cell reconstitution after alpha-beta-depleted transplantation in children. Preparation of the TCRbeta library involved a method that used unique molecular identifiers. TCRdb ran MiXCR on the PCR reads and lists one entry per CDR3 protein. This sample has roughly 220,000 distinct CDR3 sequences, with more than 10% found just once. The source was PBMCs from the stem cell graft donor, collected from the stem cell graft. The source of these receptors is a human donor who donated a stem cell graft to a child with acute lymphoblastic leukemia.

The rearrangement joins TRBV7-2 to TRBJ2-7, with D tentatively TRBD2 (7 bases). Germline V gene sequence: CDR1 SGHTA, CDR2 FQGNSA. Trimming took 6 bases from V and 3 from J, leaving 24 bases between them. The CDR3 is made up of 17 amino acids. CDR3 region: CASSSEGGAASLYEQYF. The DNA of the CDR3 is TGTGCCAGCAGTTCGGAGGGGGGGGCGGCCTCTCTCTACGAGCAGTACTTC.

This clonotype was counted at least ten times. V and J are TRBV6-1 and TRBJ1-5; TRBD1 is a possible D gene (5 bases). The ends were cut back, 6 bases at V and 4 bases at J, with 13 bases in the middle. The CDR3 runs to 14 residues. The germline CDR1 and CDR2 sequences are MNHNS and SASEGT. This chain's CDR3 is CASSFGPGNQPQHF. The DNA for the CDR3 is TGTGCCAGCAGCTTCGGACCAGGGAATCAGCCCCAGCATTTT.

This clonotype was detected ten times or more. CDR3 DNA: TGTGCCAGCAGTTACTCCCGACTAAGACATGTATTGGTTCAGCCCCAGCATTTT. This translates into CASSYSRLRHVLVQPQHF. The chain joins TRBV6-5 to TRBJ1-5; D is ambiguous. Germline lookup yields CDR1 MNHEY and CDR2 SVGAGI. The CDR3 spans 18 residues. Deletions cut 0 bases from V and 6 bases from J, with 21 bases between.

This clonotype came up many times. V gene TRBV27 combines with J gene TRBJ2-3; 8 nucleotides align to TRBD1. Trimming cost V 6 bases and J 2 bases; bases outside gene matches: 10. This CDR3 comprises 16 residues. Germline assignment: CDR1 MNHEY and CDR2 SMNVEV (reference sequence). As DNA, the CDR3 is TGTGCCAGCAGCCCTGGGACAGGTCGGGACACAGATACGCAGTATTTT. It encodes CASSPGTGRDTDTQYF.

This clonotype came up a few times. V is TRBV11-2 and J is TRBJ2-1; D may be TRBD1 or TRBD2 (5 bases each). Germline CDR1 reads SGHAT; CDR2 reads FQNNGV. The CDR3 runs 17 residues. V shed 2 bases and J shed 7 bases, with 21 bases lying between them. The CDR3 region is CASSLTPRGAKGNEQFF. In nucleotides, the CDR3 is TGTGCCAGCAGCTTAACCCCCCGAGGGGCTAAGGGAAATGAGCAGTTCTTC.

This clonotype occurred a few times. The CDR3 reads CASSVGPPPNYGYTF. CDR3 nucleotides: TGTGCCAGCAGCGTAGGGCCACCACCCAACTATGGCTACACCTTC. The V and J genes are TRBV9 and TRBJ1-2; D unclear. This CDR3 has 15 residues. CDR1 is SGDLS and CDR2 is YYNGEE in the germline V gene. V was trimmed by 0 bases and J by 2 bases, leaving 11 bases between them.

The chain carries TRBV12-3 or TRBV12-4 and TRBJ1-1; 8 nucleotides agree with TRBD1. There are 15 residues in the CDR3. V gave up 5 bases and J gave up 2 bases; unmatched junction bases: 7. In nucleotides, the CDR3 is TGTGCCAGCAGTCCAAGGACAGGGATTAACACTGAAGCTTTCTTT. This encodes CASSPRTGINTEAFF.